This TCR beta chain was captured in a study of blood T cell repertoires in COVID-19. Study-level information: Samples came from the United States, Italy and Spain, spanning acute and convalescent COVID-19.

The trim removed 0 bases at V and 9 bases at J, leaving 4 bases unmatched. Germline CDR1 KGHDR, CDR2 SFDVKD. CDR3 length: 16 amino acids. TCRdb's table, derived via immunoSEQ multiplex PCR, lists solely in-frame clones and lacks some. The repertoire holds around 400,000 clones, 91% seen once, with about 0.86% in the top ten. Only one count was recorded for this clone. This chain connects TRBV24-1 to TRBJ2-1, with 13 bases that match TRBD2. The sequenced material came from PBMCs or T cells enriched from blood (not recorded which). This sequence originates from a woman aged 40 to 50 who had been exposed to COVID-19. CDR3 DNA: TGTGCCACCAGTGATTTGGGACTAGCGGGAGCAGTTGAGCAGTTCTTC. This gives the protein CATSDLGLAGAVEQFF.